Listed here is a single T cell receptor beta chain. This sample is part of a study of shared clonotypes between healthy human individuals. Trimming shortened V by 2 bases and J by 3 bases, and 13 bases separated the two germline ends. This CDR3 is built from 15 residues. Per the germline V gene, CDR1 is SGHRS and CDR2 is YFSETQ. Over several immunoSEQ plates, each subset's genomic DNA was distributed in even portions. Sequencing used immunoSEQ multiplex PCR; TCRdb keeps in-frame clones, though not all of them. The data show roughly 2 million clones, 95% seen once. Sequenced sample: naive CD4+ T cells sorted from blood. Documented subset: CD45RA+ positively selected. This TCR was sampled from a man younger than 35 in good health. The rearrangement uses TRBV5-1 and TRBJ2-3, with TRBD2 as a possible D gene (5 bases). The DNA of the CDR3 is TGCGCCAGCAGCTTCTCGGGGAGAGGGACAGATACGCAGTATTTT. Its translation: CASSFSGRGTDTQYF.